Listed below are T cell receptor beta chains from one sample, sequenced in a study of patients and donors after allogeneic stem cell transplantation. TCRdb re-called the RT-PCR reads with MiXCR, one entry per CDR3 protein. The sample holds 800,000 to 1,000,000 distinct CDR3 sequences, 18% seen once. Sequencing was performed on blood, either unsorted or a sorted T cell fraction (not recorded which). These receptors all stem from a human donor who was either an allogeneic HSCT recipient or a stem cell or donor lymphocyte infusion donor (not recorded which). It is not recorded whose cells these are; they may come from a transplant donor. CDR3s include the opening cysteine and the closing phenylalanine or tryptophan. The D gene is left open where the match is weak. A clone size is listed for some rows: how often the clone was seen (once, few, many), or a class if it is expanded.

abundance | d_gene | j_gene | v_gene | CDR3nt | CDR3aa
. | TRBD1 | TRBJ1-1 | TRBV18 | TGTGCCAGCTCTCCCCAGGGGGCTCTTCCGGGCACTGAAGCTTTCTTT | CASSPQGALPGTEAFF
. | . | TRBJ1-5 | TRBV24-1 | TGTGCCACCAGTGATTTGCATGGGACCCTGTACTATTATAGCAATCAGCCCCAGCATTTT | CATSDLHGTLYYYSNQPQHF
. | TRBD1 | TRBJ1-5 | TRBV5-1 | TGCGCCAGCAGCAGCACCGGGACAGCCAGTGAGCCCCAGCATTTT | CASSSTGTASEPQHF
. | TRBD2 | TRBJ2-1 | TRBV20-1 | TGCAGTGCTGGTTTCCGGGTTGTAGCGGGAAATGAGCAGTTCTTC | CSAGFRVVAGNEQFF
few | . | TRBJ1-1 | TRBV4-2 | TGTGCCAGCAGCCCGTTAGCAACGGGGAACACTGAAGCTTTCTTT | CASSPLATGNTEAFF
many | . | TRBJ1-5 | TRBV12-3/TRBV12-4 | TGTGCCAGCAGTCAGGGAGAAGACACTCAGCCCCAGCATTTT | CASSQGEDTQPQHF
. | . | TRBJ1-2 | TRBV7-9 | TGTGCCAGCAGCTTGGACGGGGGGCTGGCCCGAGGTGGCTACACCTTC | CASSLDGGLARGGYTF
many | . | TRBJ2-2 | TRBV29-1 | TGCAGCGTTGAACTGGGACTCACCGGGGAGCTGTTTTTT | CSVELGLTGELFF
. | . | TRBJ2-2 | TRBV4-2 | TGTGCCAGCAGCCAAGAAAAGGGCCCCAAAGCGGGGGAGCTGTTTTTT | CASSQEKGPKAGELFF
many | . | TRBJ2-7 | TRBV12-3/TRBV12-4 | TGTGCCAGCAGTTTAGCGCCGGGTCAGGAGTACTTC | CASSLAPGQEYF
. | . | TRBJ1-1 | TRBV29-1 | TGCAGCGTTGCCTCGGGAGGGGGGGGCGCGGAATCTTTCTTT | CSVASGGGGAESFF
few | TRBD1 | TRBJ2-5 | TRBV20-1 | TGCAGAGGAACAGGGGAAACCCTCCACCAAGAGACCCAGTACTTC | CRGTGETLHQETQYF
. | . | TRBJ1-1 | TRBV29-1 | TGCAGCGTTGAAGGACCCCTACGGAACACTGAAGCTTTCTTT | CSVEGPLRNTEAFF
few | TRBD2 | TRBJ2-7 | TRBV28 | TGTGCCAGCAGAAACGGACTAGCCTACGAGCAGTACTTC | CASRNGLAYEQYF
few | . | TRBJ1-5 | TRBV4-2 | TGTGCCAGCAGCCTCTCGGACTCGGAGGGAAATCAGCCCCAGCATTTT | CASSLSDSEGNQPQHF
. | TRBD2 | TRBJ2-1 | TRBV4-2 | TGTGCCAGCAGCCCCGTCTTAGCGGGGGCCTACAATGAGCAGTTCTTC | CASSPVLAGAYNEQFF
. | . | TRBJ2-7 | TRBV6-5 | TGTGCCAGCAGTTCCCCAGGGAGAGGCGAGCAGTACTTC | CASSSPGRGEQYF
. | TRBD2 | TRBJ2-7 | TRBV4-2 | TGTGCCAGCAGCCAACTCCAGGGGGGGACTAGCGGGAGTCCCTACGAGCAGTACTTC | CASSQLQGGTSGSPYEQYF
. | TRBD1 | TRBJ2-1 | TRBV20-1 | TGCAGCGAGGGGGGGACAGGGTACAATGAGCAGTTCTTC | CSEGGTGYNEQFF
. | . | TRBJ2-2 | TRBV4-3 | TGCGCCAGCAGCCTGGACAGGGAGGGCACCGGGGAGCTGTTTTTT | CASSLDREGTGELFF
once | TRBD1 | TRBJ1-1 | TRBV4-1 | TGCGCCAGCAGCTTGACCGGGACAGCTGCCCGTACTGAAGCTTTCTTT | CASSLTGTAARTEAFF
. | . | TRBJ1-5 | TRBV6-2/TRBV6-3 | TGTGCCAGCAGTTTCCCTCGGGACAATCAGCCCCAGCATTTT | CASSFPRDNQPQHF
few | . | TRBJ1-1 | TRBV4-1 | TGCGCCAGCAGCCAAGGTGGACAGAGGAACACTGAAGCTTTCTTT | CASSQGGQRNTEAFF
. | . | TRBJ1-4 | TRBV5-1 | TGCGCCAGCAGCCCGGGAGTAAATGAAAAACTGTTTTTT | CASSPGVNEKLFF
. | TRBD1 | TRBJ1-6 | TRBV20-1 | TGCAGTGCTCGCCTACCCGGGACAGGGAATAATTCACCCCTCCACTTT | CSARLPGTGNNSPLHF
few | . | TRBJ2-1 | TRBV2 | TGTGCCAGCAGCGCCTTGGGGATGGGGGCCTACAATGAGCAGTTCTTC | CASSALGMGAYNEQFF
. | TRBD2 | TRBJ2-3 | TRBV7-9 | TGTGCCAGCAGCCGCCGCGGGGGGGAAACAGATACGCAGTATTTT | CASSRRGGETDTQYF
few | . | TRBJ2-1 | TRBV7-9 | TGTGCCAGCAGCTCCCCCTGGCTTAGCCGAGGGGAGCAGTTCTTC | CASSSPWLSRGEQFF
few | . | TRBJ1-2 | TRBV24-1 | TGTGCCACCAGTGGGGGGAGTAACTATGGCTACACCTTC | CATSGGSNYGYTF
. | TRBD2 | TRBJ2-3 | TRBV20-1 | TGCAGTGCTAGAGTGGCCAGCGGGAGACCAGATACGCAGTATTTT | CSARVASGRPDTQYF
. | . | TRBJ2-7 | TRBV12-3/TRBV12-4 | TGTGCCAGCAACCTCGGAGGAGGACGCCCCTCCTACGAGCAGTACTTC | CASNLGGGRPSYEQYF
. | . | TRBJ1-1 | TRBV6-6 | TGTGCCAGCACCCTTATCGAAGGGAGTTCTTTCTTT | CASTLIEGSSFF
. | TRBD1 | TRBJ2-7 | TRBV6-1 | TGTGCCAGCAGTGGAGGACTGGGGACAGGTCGGGGCGAGCAGTACTTC | CASSGGLGTGRGEQYF
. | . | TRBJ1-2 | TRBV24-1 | TGTGCCACCAGTGATAGCAGAAACGGCTACACCTTC | CATSDSRNGYTF
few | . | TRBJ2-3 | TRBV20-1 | TGCAGTGCTACTGGCTTACCGGGAAAGACAGATACGCAGTATTTT | CSATGLPGKTDTQYF
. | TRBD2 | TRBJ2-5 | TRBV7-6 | TGTGCCAGCAGTGGGCCGGGACTAGCGGGACTCAAGGGGGAGACCCAGTACTTC | CASSGPGLAGLKGETQYF
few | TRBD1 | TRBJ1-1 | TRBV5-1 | TGCGCCAGCAGCTTTGAACAACAGGGGGCGAACACTGAAGCTTTCTTT | CASSFEQQGANTEAFF
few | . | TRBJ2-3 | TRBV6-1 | TGTGCCAGCAGCCCAGCGGGCCCCCTGGGGGATACGCAGTATTTT | CASSPAGPLGDTQYF
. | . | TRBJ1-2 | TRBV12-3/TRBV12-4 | TGTGCCAGCAGTTTAGGGGGGGCCGGGGTGTACACCTTC | CASSLGGAGVYTF
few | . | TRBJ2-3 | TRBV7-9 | TGTGCCAGCAGCCGAACAGGGAAGGAGACAGATACGCAGTATTTT | CASSRTGKETDTQYF
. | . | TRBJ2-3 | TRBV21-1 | TGTGCCAGCAGCAAAGAGGAGCGGGGGGACACAGATACGCAGTATTTT | CASSKEERGDTDTQYF
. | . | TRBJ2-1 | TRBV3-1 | TGTGCCAGCAGCCAAACCCCCTACAATGAGCAGTTCTTC | CASSQTPYNEQFF
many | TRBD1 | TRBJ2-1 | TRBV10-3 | TGTGCCATCAGTGAGTCGAAGGGGGCTCACAATGAGCAGTTCTTC | CAISESKGAHNEQFF